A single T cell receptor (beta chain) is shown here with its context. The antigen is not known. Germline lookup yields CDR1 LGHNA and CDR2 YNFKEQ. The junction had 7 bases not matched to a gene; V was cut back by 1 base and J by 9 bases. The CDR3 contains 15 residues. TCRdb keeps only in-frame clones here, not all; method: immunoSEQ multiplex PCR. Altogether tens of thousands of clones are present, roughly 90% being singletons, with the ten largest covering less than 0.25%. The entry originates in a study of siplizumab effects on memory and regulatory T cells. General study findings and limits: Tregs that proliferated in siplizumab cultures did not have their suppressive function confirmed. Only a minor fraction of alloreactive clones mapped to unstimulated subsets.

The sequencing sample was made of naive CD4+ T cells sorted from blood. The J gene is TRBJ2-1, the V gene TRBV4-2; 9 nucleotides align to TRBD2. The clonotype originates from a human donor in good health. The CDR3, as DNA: TGTGCCAGCAGCCAAGGTATAGCGGGAGATAGTGAGCAGTTCTTC. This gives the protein CASSQGIAGDSEQFF.